A single sample gave rise to the 24 T cell receptor beta chains below, sequenced in a study of blood T cells in healthy people across ages. A second PCR, run for about 7 to 11 cycles, used a sample-barcoded 5' primer plus a J-beta primer mix. A single record per CDR3 protein comes from TCRdb applying MiXCR to the 5' RACE reads. This table has about 600,000 distinct CDR3 sequences, roughly 43% appearing once. The sequenced sample was blood. All receptors come from a man older than 75 in good health.

This clonotype was seen many times. The gene calls are TRBV6-6 and TRBJ2-6, with no clear D. V shed 8 bases and J shed 0 bases, with 11 bases lying between them. The CDR3 is 15 amino acids. Germline V CDR1 and CDR2: MNHNY, SVGAGI (reference sequence). CDR3 loop: CASYQRASGANVLTF. CDR3 sequence (DNA): TGTGCCAGCTATCAAAGGGCCTCTGGGGCCAACGTCCTGACTTTC.

This clonotype was counted a few times. The V gene is TRBV2, the J gene TRBJ2-5; 15 bases are a match to TRBD2. The CDR3 runs 14 residues. The ends lost 8 bases at V and 5 bases at J; junction bases unmatched: 3. The germline V gene has CDR1 SNHLY and CDR2 FYNNEI. CDR3: CASSGLAGGETQYF. In DNA form, the CDR3 reads TGTGCCAGCTCGGGACTAGCGGGGGGCGAGACCCAGTACTTC.

This clonotype was seen many times. The chain is built from TRBV5-1 and TRBJ2-1; no definite D call. V lost 0 bases and J lost 3, with 1 base in between. This CDR3 is 12 amino acids long. CDR1 is SGHRS and CDR2 is YFSETQ in the germline V gene. The DNA of the CDR3 is TGCGCCAGCAGCTTGGACTACAATGAGCAGTTCTTC. Translated, it gives CASSLDYNEQFF.

This clonotype was seen only a few times. This chain links TRBV29-1 with TRBJ2-5; 9 positions match TRBD1. Germline trimming cut 1 base from V and 0 bases from J; bases unmatched to any gene: 3. The CDR3 totals 15 residues. The V gene's germline CDR1 is SQVTM and CDR2 ANQGSEA. The DNA of the CDR3 is TGCAGCGTTGAAGGGGACAGGGCTAACCAAGAGACCCAGTACTTC. This encodes CSVEGDRANQETQYF.

The chain joins TRBV12-3 or TRBV12-4 to TRBJ2-4; weak D call: TRBD2 (5 bases). V lost 2 bases and J lost 14, with 10 bases in between. CDR3 length equals 11 residues. The CDR3 is CASSLRGAEYF. CDR3 sequence (DNA): TGTGCCAGCAGTTTACGGGGAGCCGAGTACTTC.

This clonotype was recorded a few times. The chain is built from TRBV7-9 and TRBJ2-3; 12 bases match TRBD1. The CDR3 runs to 14 residues. V shed 4 bases and J 4 bases; nucleotides not matched to a gene: 0. Germline-derived CDR1 and CDR2 are SEHNR and FQNEAQ (reference sequence). Here the CDR3 DNA reads TGTGCCAGCAGCTGGGACAGGGGGCCAGATACGCAGTATTTT. Protein sequence: CASSWDRGPDTQYF.

This clonotype was observed once. This chain links TRBV6-6 with TRBJ1-1, with D tentatively TRBD1 (6 bases). With 5 bases removed from V and 4 bases from J, the gap between germline ends came to 11 bases. The CDR3 has 13 residues. In germline, CDR1 is MNHNY, CDR2 SVGAGI (reference sequence). The CDR3 DNA reads as TGTGCCAGCAGTAGGTTAGGGGGCACTGAAGCTTTCTTT. Translated, it gives CASSRLGGTEAFF.

Comments on this clonotype: A much larger clone lies a single base off, so this may be a read error. The rearrangement uses TRBV29-1 and TRBJ2-1, with TRBD2 as a possible D gene (6 bases). The CDR3 extends over 13 amino acids. Germline V gene lookup returns CDR1 SQVTM and CDR2 ANQGSEA. The CDR3: CTHNGGSYNEQFF. CDR3 nucleotides: TGCACACATAACGGGGGATCCTACAATGAGCAGTTCTTC.

The chain combines TRBV15 with TRBJ2-3, with D unclear. V lost 4 bases and J lost 10, with 15 bases in between. The CDR3 covers 13 residues. Germline V gene data show CDR1 as LNHNV and CDR2 as YYDKDF (reference sequence). In DNA, the CDR3 is TGTGCCACCAGCACCTCGGACCGTTTCTCGCAGTATTTT. Its translation is CATSTSDRFSQYF. The full variable domain, rest sourced from reference TRBV15 and TRBJ2-3, is DAMVIQNPRYQVTQFGKPVTLSCSQTLNHNVMYWYQQKSSQAPKLLFHYYDKDFNNEADTPDNFQSRRPNTSFCFLDIRSPGLGDTAMYLCATSTSDRFSQYFGPGTRLTVL.

The V call is TRBV5-1, the J call TRBJ2-1; TRBD2 matches at 7 bases. The CDR3 contains 14 residues. Trimming removed 2 bases from V and 8 bases from J; junction bases left unmatched: 7. The germline CDR1 and CDR2 sequences are SGHRS and YFSETQ. CDR3 amino acids: CASSFGPSGDEQFF. The CDR3 DNA is TGCGCCAGCAGCTTTGGCCCCAGCGGGGATGAGCAGTTCTTC. Full variable domain (remainder filled in from reference TRBV5-1 and TRBJ2-1): KAGVTQTPRYLIKTRGQQVTLSCSPISGHRSVSWYQQTPGQGLQFLFEYFSETQRNKGNFPGRFSGRQFSNSRSEMNVSTLELGDSALYLCASSFGPSGDEQFFGPGTRLTVL.

The V call is TRBV27, the J call TRBJ2-7; a possible D gene is TRBD1 (6 bases). V dropped 5 bases and J dropped 3 bases, with 14 bases sitting between them. Germline V gives CDR1 MNHEY, CDR2 SMNVEV (reference sequence). The CDR3 is made up of 14 amino acids. The CDR3 region is CASSAFRTVYEQYF. DNA for the CDR3: TGTGCCAGCAGTGCCTTTCGGACAGTCTACGAGCAGTACTTC.

The V gene is TRBV20-1, the J gene TRBJ1-6, with unresolved D. This CDR3 comprises 15 residues. Per the germline V gene, CDR1 is DFQATT and CDR2 is SNEGSKA (reference sequence). The germline V and J ends were trimmed by 3 bases and 0 bases, with 9 bases remaining between them. CDR3 protein: CSASGWSSYNSPLHF. CDR3 nucleotide sequence: TGCAGTGCTAGTGGCTGGAGCTCCTATAATTCACCCCTCCACTTT.

The V gene is TRBV6-5, the J gene TRBJ2-7; 10 nucleotides match TRBD1. CDR3 length: 11 amino acids. V shed 6 bases and J 12 bases; nucleotides not matched to a gene: 5. Per germline, CDR1 MNHEY and CDR2 SVGAGI. In DNA form, the CDR3 reads TGTGCCAGCAGGGGACAGGGGATGATGTACTTC. Protein product: CASRGQGMMYF.

The V gene is TRBV7-2, the J gene TRBJ2-3; D might be TRBD1 or TRBD2, each matching 5 bases. Per germline, CDR1 SGHTA and CDR2 FQGNSA. CDR3 length: 15 amino acids. Trimming removed 5 bases from V and 2 bases from J, with 14 bases in between. The CDR3 coding sequence is TGTGCCAGCAGCCAAGGGACGGCAATCACAGATACGCAGTATTTT. It is translated as CASSQGTAITDTQYF.

This clonotype was counted only a few times. The J gene is TRBJ2-5, the V gene TRBV6-2 or TRBV6-3; D may be TRBD1 (6 bases). Germline lookup yields CDR1 MNHEY and CDR2 SVGEGT. Trimming took 8 bases from V and 1 from J, leaving 17 bases between them. The CDR3 consists of 15 residues. The CDR3 DNA reads TGTGCCAGCCTGGTACGACAGGACTTCCAAGAGACCCAGTACTTC. Translating it yields CASLVRQDFQETQYF.

Only a few counts were recorded for this clonotype. V usage is TRBV20-1 and J usage is TRBJ2-7; TRBD1 aligns across 10 bases. V trimming: 1 base; J trimming: 1 base; junction bases outside the gene matches: 4. The CDR3 is 15 residues long. The germline gives CDR1 DFQATT, CDR2 SNEGSKA (reference sequence). The CDR3 region is CSARARTGGSYEQYF. For the CDR3, the DNA is TGCAGTGCTAGAGCCCGGACAGGGGGTTCCTACGAGCAGTACTTC.

CDR3 DNA: TGTGCCAGCAGCTCCGGAGTGTCGAGCGGGGGGCGAGAGACCCAGTACTTC. Translated, it gives CASSSGVSSGGRETQYF. V and J are TRBV11-2 and TRBJ2-5; TRBD2 matches at 9 bases. The ends lost 4 bases at V and 4 bases at J; junction bases unmatched: 13. In germline, CDR1 is SGHAT, CDR2 FQNNGV. The CDR3 consists of 17 residues. The whole variable domain, filled in from reference TRBV11-2 and TRBJ2-5, reads EAGVAQSPRYKIIEKRQSVAFWCNPISGHATLYWYQQILGQGPKLLIQFQNNGVVDDSQLPKDRFSAERLKGVDSTLKIQPAKLEDSAVYLCASSSGVSSGGRETQYFGPGTRLLVL.

The chain employs TRBV4-3 and TRBJ1-3; D not resolved. V was clipped by 1 base and J by 0 bases, with 10 bases between them. The CDR3 is 16 amino acids. CDR1 is LGHNA and CDR2 is YSLEER in the germline V gene. CDR3 sequence: CASSQVPESSGNTIYF. The CDR3 DNA follows: TGCGCCAGCAGCCAAGTTCCGGAGAGCTCTGGAAACACCATATATTTT.

The genes are TRBV7-9 and TRBJ1-2; 7 nucleotides line up with TRBD1. Germline V lookup: CDR1 SEHNR, CDR2 FQNEAQ (reference sequence). The CDR3 spans 15 residues. The V segment lost 5 bases and the J segment 5 bases; nucleotides outside the gene matches: 11. The CDR3 loop reads CASSQDRDFAYGYTF. Written as DNA, the CDR3 is TGTGCCAGCAGCCAAGACAGGGATTTCGCTTATGGCTACACCTTC.

The chain couples TRBV6-5 to TRBJ2-1; D is unclear. The J call may not be correct, given that the DNA end is closer to TRBJ2-7. The CDR3 loop spans 14 amino acids. The germline V gene encodes CDR1 MNHEY and CDR2 SVGAGI. The CDR3, as DNA: TGTGCCAGCAGTTATTACGGCTCCTACAATGAGCAGTACTTC. It specifies CASSYYGSYNEQYF.

V usage is TRBV28 and J usage is TRBJ2-3; 8 positions match TRBD1. Per germline, CDR1 MDHEN and CDR2 SYDVKM. V gave up 6 bases and J gave up 4 bases; unmatched junction bases: 12. This CDR3 has 16 amino acids. The CDR3 reads CASSPGQGGSADTQYF. In DNA form, the CDR3 reads TGTGCCAGCAGCCCCGGACAGGGCGGATCAGCAGATACGCAGTATTTT.

The rearrangement uses TRBV5-1 and TRBJ1-1; D is possibly TRBD1 (5 bases). V was trimmed by 1 base and J by 5 bases, leaving 12 bases between them. CDR1 is SGHRS, CDR2 YFSETQ, per germline. The CDR3 totals 14 residues. Here the CDR3 reads CASSLPSRDTEAFF. The CDR3 DNA is TGCGCCAGCAGCTTGCCTTCCAGGGATACTGAAGCTTTCTTT.

J is TRBJ1-6 and V is TRBV20-1, with 7 bases identical to TRBD1. Germline assignment: CDR1 DFQATT and CDR2 SNEGSKA (reference sequence). The trim removed 3 bases at V and 7 bases at J, leaving 6 bases unmatched. The CDR3 extends over 14 amino acids. CDR3 region: CSARGQRGNSPLHF. The CDR3 coding sequence is TGCAGTGCTAGGGGACAGCGAGGGAATTCACCCCTCCACTTT.

There are a few counts of this clonotype. This rearrangement joins TRBV12-3 or TRBV12-4 to TRBJ1-5; D remains ambiguous. V dropped 5 bases and J dropped 1 base, with 12 bases sitting between them. The length of the CDR3 is 15 residues. CDR3 sequence: CASSPRTKSNQPQHF. CDR3 coding DNA: TGTGCCAGCAGTCCCCGGACGAAAAGCAATCAGCCCCAGCATTTT.